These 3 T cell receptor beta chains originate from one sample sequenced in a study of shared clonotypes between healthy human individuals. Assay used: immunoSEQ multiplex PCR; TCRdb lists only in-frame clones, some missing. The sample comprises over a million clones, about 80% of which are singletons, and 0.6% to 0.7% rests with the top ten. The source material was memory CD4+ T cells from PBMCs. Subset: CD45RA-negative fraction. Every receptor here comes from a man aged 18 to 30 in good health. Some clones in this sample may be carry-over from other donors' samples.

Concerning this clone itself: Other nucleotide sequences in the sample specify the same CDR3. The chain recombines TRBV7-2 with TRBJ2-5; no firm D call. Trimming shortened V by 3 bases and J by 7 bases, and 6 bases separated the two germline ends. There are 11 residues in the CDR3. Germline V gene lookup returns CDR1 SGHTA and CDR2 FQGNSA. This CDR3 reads CASSLGGTQYF. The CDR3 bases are TGTGCCAGCAGCTTGGGTGGGACCCAGTACTTC.

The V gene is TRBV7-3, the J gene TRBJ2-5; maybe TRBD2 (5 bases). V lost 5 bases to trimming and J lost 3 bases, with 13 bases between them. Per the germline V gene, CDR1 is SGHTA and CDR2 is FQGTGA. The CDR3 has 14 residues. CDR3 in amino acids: CASSLRGAEETQYF. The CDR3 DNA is TGTGCCAGCAGCCTAAGAGGAGCGGAAGAGACCCAGTACTTC.

In DNA, the CDR3 is TGTGCCTGGAGTAAAGGGACTTCGACTAATGAAAAACTGTTTTTT. This encodes CAWSKGTSTNEKLFF. The rearrangement uses TRBV30 and TRBJ1-4; D may be TRBD1 (5 bases). The CDR3 loop spans 15 amino acids. Germline values: CDR1 GTSNPN, CDR2 SVGIG (reference sequence). V lost 2 bases, J lost 2 bases, and 12 bases lay in between.